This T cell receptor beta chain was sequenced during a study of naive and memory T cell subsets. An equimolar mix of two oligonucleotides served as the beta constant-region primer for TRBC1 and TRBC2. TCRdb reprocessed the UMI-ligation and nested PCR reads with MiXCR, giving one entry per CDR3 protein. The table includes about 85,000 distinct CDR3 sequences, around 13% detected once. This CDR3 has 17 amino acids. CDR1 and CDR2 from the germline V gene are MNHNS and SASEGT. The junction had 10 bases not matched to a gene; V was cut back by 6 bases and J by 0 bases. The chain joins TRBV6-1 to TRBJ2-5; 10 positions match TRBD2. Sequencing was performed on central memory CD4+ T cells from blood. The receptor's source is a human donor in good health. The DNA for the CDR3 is TGTGCCAGCAGGGCCCCAAGCGGGAGGGGAGACCAAGAGACCCAGTACTTC. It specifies CASRAPSGRGDQETQYF.